The sequence of this TCR beta chain was determined in a study of blood T cells in healthy people across ages (dated by TCRdb to about 2015). The study in broad terms: In model experiments, template switching captured roughly one uniquely barcoded TCR beta cDNA molecule for every two T cells. Age-related changes in TCR beta repertoire diversity were measured in the study by deep sequencing normalized with unique cDNA molecular identifiers. The donors were split into four age groups: young (average around 15 years), middle-aged (about 40), aged (more than 55) and long-lived (under 90). Donors of different ages were randomly distributed across sequencing lanes to avoid experimental bias. The study analyzed two additional independent replicas of 1 million unique cDNA reads from the same blood draw for two donors, one aged 18 to 30 and one aged 80 or older.

The V end loses 1 base and the J end loses 4 bases, and a stretch of 10 bases separates them. The germline V gene encodes CDR1 SGHRS and CDR2 YFSETQ. The CDR3 goes from the cysteine to the phenylalanine over 14 residues. Only the CDR3 DNA is retained, 42 bases long and in frame from the first base. Broad study findings and their caveats: Observed TCR beta diversity correlated strongly with the percentage of naive T cells measured by flow cytometry. Compared with the aged group, the long-lived group had more naive CD4+ T cells, fewer expanded clones and increased TCR diversity, a pattern suggesting age selection. Estimates of total diversity based on one million sequenced T cells were considered lower bounds and underestimates. Conclusive comparison of naive and antigen-experienced compartments was prevented by the profiling of bulk unsorted PBMCs. As age increased, observed TCR beta diversity per million T cells dropped in a roughly linear way, and a significant reduction was already evident by age 40. Because donor CMV infection status was unknown, age-related changes in expanded clonotypes were potentially confounded.

Receptor amplification or capture employed 5' RACE. Instrument used: Illumina HiSeq 2500. The second PCR ran for about 6 to 11 cycles and used a J-beta primer mix along with a sample-barcoded 5' primer. A template-switch 5' adaptor carrying 12 random nucleotides introduced a unique molecular identifier onto each TCR beta cDNA molecule. At least 2.5 million CDR3-containing paired-end reads were obtained from each sample. First-strand cDNA synthesis was performed from all RNA using the Mint cDNA synthesis kit, with priming by a TRBC-specific oligonucleotide. Following uracil-DNA glycosylase treatment, a first 18-cycle PCR with universal primers M1SS and BC2_uni_R was performed on all cDNA. In the source study's methods: For normalization, 1 million high-quality reads, each with a distinct molecular identifier, were randomly selected from each sample. Instead of being binned into consensus sequences, reads with shared molecular identifiers were discarded. CDR3 identification, clonotype clustering and error correction used MiTCR with a Q25 quality threshold and the strictest error-elimination algorithm. A nonparametric unseen species model with Euler transformation was used to estimate lower-bound total TCR beta diversity. TCRdb applied fastp at Q25 and MiXCR to the public reads, then kept only in-frame beta chains. Each entry is one CDR3 protein sequence, shown with its most common DNA and genes. The V and J calls come from TCRdb's annotation, not from the publication. The sample table records some 860,000 distinct CDR3 sequences; 45% to 70% of these occur just once. The top ten hold roughly 26% of the sample.

This clonotype was counted between two and nine times. The antigen this receptor binds is unknown. It has no much larger one-base neighbor in the sample; base qualities were not kept. Donors were 39 systemically healthy Caucasian individuals from Russia aged roughly 6 to 90 years. Each donor gave about 9.2 milliliters of peripheral blood, drawn into EDTA-treated Vacutainer tubes. Ficoll-Paque density-gradient centrifugation was used to isolate PBMCs, with at least 7 million per sample. Total RNA, at least 6 micrograms per sample, was extracted from PBMCs with Trizol reagent. For every donor, flow cytometry on a PBMC aliquot measured the percentage of naive CD45RAhigh/CD27high T cells.

The clonotype was recovered from a man aged 35 to 55 in good health. Sequencing was performed on blood. This sequence uses TRBV5-1 and TRBJ2-3; the D gene is tentatively TRBD1 or TRBD2, each matching 5 bases. The CDR3 protein sequence reads: CASSLMRGADTQYF. The nucleotide sequence is TGCGCCAGCAGCTTGATGAGGGGAGCAGATACGCAGTATTTT. The CDR3, completed at both ends by the reference TRBV5-1 and TRBJ2-3 genes, gives the full variable domain KAGVTQTPRYLIKTRGQQVTLSCSPISGHRSVSWYQQTPGQGLQFLFEYFSETQRNKGNFPGRFSGRQFSNSRSEMNVSTLELGDSALYLCASSLMRGADTQYFGPGTRLTVL.